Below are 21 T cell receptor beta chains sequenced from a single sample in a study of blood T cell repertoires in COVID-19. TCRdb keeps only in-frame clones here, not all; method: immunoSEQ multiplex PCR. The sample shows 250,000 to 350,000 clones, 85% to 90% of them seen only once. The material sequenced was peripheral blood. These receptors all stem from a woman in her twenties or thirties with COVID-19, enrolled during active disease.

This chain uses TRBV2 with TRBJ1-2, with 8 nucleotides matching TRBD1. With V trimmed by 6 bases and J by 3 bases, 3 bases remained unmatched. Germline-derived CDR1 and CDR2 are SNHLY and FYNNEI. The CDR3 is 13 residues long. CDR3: CASRADRDYGYTF. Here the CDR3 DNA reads TGTGCCAGCAGGGCGGACAGGGACTATGGCTACACCTTC.

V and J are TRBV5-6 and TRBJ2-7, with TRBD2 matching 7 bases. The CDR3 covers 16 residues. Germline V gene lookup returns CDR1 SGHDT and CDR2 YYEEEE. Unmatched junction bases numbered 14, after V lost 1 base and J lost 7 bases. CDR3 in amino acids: CASSLMAGARLGEQYF. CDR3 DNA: TGTGCCAGCAGCTTGATGGCGGGAGCCAGATTGGGGGAGCAGTACTTC.

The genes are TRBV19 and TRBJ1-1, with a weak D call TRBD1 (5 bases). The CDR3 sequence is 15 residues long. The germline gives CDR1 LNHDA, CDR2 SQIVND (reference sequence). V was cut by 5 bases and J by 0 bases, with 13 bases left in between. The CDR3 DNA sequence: TGTGCCAGTAGTTGGCTTGCAGGGATGAACACTGAAGCTTTCTTT. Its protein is CASSWLAGMNTEAFF.

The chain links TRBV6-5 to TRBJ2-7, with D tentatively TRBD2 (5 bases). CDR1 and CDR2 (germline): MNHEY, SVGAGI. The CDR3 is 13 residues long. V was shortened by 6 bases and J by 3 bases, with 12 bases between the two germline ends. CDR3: CASSPGIIYEQYF. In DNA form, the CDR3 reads TGTGCCAGCAGCCCCGGGATAATCTACGAGCAGTACTTC.

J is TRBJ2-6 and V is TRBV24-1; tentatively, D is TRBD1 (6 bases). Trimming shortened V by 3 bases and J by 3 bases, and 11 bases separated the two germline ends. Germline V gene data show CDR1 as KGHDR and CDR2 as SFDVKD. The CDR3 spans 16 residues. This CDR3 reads CATSDRGLVGANVLTF. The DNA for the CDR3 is TGTGCCACCAGTGATAGGGGGTTGGTTGGGGCCAACGTCCTGACTTTC.

The CDR3 nucleotides are TGTGCCAGCAGTGAAACCCCGGGTCCCCCACATGAGCAGTTCTTC. Protein product: CASSETPGPPHEQFF. The chain employs TRBV6-1 and TRBJ2-1, with D hard to call. Trimming shortened V by 2 bases and J by 8 bases, and 16 bases separated the two germline ends. CDR3 length: 15 residues. Germline values: CDR1 MNHNS, CDR2 SASEGT.

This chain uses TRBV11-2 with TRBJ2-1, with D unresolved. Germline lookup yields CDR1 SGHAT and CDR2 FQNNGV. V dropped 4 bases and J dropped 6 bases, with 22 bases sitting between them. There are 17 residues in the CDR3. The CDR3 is CASSSWMGPTAVNEQFF. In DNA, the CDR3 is TGTGCCAGCAGCTCCTGGATGGGCCCGACGGCAGTCAATGAGCAGTTCTTC.

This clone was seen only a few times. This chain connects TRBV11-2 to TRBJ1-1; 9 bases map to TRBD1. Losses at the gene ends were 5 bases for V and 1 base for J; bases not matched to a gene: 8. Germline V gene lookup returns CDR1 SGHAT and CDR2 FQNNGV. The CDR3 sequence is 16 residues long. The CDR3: CASSRRAGQGNTEAFF. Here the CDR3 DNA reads TGTGCCAGCAGCCGAAGAGCGGGACAGGGGAACACTGAAGCTTTCTTT.

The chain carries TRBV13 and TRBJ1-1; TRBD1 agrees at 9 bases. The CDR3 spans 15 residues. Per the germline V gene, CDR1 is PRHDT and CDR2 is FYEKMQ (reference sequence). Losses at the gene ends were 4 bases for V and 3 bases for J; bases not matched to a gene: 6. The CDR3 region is CASSSGQGLHTEAFF. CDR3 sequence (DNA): TGTGCCAGCAGCTCAGGACAGGGGTTGCACACTGAAGCTTTCTTT.

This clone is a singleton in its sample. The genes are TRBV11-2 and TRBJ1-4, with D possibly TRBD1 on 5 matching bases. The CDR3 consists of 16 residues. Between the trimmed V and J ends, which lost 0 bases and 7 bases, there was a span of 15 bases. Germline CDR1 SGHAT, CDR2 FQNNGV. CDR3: CASSLDGRGLAEKLFF. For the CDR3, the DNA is TGTGCCAGCAGCTTAGATGGTAGGGGATTAGCTGAAAAACTGTTTTTT. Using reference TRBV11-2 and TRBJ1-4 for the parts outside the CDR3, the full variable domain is EAGVAQSPRYKIIEKRQSVAFWCNPISGHATLYWYQQILGQGPKLLIQFQNNGVVDDSQLPKDRFSAERLKGVDSTLKIQPAKLEDSAVYLCASSLDGRGLAEKLFFGSGTQLSVL.

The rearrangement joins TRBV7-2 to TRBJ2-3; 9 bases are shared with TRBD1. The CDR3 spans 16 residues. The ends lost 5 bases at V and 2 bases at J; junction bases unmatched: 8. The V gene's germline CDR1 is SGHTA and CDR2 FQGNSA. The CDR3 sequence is CASSRRTGANTDTQYF. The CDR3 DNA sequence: TGTGCCAGCAGCAGACGGACAGGGGCTAACACAGATACGCAGTATTTT. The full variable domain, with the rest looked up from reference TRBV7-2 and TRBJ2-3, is GAGVSQSPSNKVTEKGKDVELRCDPISGHTALYWYRQSLGQGLEFLIYFQGNSAPDKSGLPSDRFSAERTGGSVSTLTIQRTQQEDSAVYLCASSRRTGANTDTQYFGPGTRLTVL.

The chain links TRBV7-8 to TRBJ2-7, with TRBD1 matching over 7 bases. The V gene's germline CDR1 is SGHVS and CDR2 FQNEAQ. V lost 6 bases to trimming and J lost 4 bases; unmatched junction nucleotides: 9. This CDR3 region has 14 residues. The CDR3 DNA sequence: TGTGCCAGCAGTTTAAACAGGGGACCTTACGAGCAGTACTTC. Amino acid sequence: CASSLNRGPYEQYF.

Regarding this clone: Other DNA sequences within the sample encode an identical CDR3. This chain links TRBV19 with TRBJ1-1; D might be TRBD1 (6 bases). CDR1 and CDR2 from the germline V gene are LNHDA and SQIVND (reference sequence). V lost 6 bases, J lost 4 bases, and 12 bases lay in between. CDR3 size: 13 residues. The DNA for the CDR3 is TGTGCCAGTAGCATCTTGGGGGCCACTGAAGCTTTCTTT. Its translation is CASSILGATEAFF.

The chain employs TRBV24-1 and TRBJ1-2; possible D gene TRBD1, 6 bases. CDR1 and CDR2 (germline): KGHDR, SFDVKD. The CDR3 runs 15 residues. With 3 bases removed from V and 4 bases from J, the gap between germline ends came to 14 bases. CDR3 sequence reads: CATSDAQGSGYGYTF. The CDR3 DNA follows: TGTGCCACCAGTGATGCCCAGGGGTCTGGCTATGGCTACACCTTC.

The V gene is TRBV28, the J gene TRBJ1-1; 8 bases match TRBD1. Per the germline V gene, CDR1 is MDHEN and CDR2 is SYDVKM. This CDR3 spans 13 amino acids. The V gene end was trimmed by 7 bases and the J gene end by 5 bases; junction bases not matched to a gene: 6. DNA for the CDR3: TGTGCCAGCACAGGGGGCGCCAGGACTGAAGCTTTCTTT. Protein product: CASTGGARTEAFF.

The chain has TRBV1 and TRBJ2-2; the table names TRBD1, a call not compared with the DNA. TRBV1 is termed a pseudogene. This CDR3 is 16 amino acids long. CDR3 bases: TGCACCAGCAGCCGACTTCGTCGACAGATCCCCGGGGAGCTGTTTTTT. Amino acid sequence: CTSSRLRRQIPGELFF.

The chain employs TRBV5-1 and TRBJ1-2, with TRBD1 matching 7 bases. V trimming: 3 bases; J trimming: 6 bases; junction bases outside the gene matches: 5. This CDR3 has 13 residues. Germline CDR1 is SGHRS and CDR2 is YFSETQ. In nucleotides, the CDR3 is TGCGCCAGCAGCTCCGGACAGGCGAATGGCTACACCTTC. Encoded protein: CASSSGQANGYTF.

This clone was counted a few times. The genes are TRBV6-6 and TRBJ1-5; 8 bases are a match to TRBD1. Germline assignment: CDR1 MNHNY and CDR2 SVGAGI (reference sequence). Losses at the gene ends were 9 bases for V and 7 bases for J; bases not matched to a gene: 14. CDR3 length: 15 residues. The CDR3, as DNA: TGTGCCAGTTCCGCCCCGGCAGGGGGCGAACAGCCCCAGCATTTT. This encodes CASSAPAGGEQPQHF.

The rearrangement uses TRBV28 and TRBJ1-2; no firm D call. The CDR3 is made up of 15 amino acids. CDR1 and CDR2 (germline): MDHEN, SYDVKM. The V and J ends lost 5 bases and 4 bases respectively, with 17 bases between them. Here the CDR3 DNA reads TGTGCCAGCAGTCCCTACCGGAGGAGGGTCTATGGCTACACCTTC. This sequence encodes CASSPYRRRVYGYTF.

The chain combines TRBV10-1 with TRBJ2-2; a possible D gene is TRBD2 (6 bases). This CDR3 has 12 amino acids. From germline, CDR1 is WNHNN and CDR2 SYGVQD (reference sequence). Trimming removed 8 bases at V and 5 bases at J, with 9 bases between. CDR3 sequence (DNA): TGCGCCAGCGGCGCGGGGACCGGGGAGCTGTTTTTT. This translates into CASGAGTGELFF.

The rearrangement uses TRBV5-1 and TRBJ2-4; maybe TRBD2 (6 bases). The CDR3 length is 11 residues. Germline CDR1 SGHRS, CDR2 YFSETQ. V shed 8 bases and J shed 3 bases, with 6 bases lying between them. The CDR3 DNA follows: TGCGCCAGGGGGGGCAAAAACATTCAGTACTTC. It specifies CARGGKNIQYF.